A selection of T cell receptor beta chains follows, all from one sample in a study of T cells after yellow fever vaccination. TCRdb redid the calling of the 5' RACE reads with MiXCR, one entry per CDR3 protein. The table lists more than 350,000 distinct CDR3 sequences, roughly 11% of them singletons. This material consisted of PBMCs, taken on the day of the first yellow fever vaccination. The receptor set was obtained from a young man who received the YFV17D yellow fever vaccine. Each CDR3 is given with its conserved first and last residue. The order of the fields is clone size, D gene, J gene, V gene, CDR3 DNA, CDR3 protein. A D gene is named only where the DNA matches it firmly. Where a row states a size, it is once, few, many or the class of an expanded clone; other rows omit it.

clone_size: few; d_call: NA; j_call: TRBJ2-1; v_call: TRBV20-1; cdr3_nt: TGCAGTGCTACCCCTGCGAAGGGGGGCATTGAGCAGTTCTTC; cdr3_aa: CSATPAKGGIEQFF
clone_size: NA; d_call: NA; j_call: TRBJ2-2; v_call: TRBV20-1; cdr3_nt: TGCAGTGCTTTTTCCGGGACACTGAACACCGGGGAGCTGTTTTTT; cdr3_aa: CSAFSGTLNTGELFF
clone_size: few; d_call: NA; j_call: TRBJ2-5; v_call: TRBV20-1; cdr3_nt: TGCAGTGCTAGCGGCGGGGCAAATCTGTACCAAGAGACCCAGTACTTC; cdr3_aa: CSASGGANLYQETQYF
clone_size: many; d_call: TRBD1; j_call: TRBJ2-7; v_call: TRBV3-1; cdr3_nt: TGTGCCAGCAGCCCGGGACAGGGGTTGTACGAGCAGTACTTC; cdr3_aa: CASSPGQGLYEQYF
clone_size: NA; d_call: NA; j_call: TRBJ2-1; v_call: TRBV19; cdr3_nt: TGTGCCAGTAGTAAAGACTTCCGCTCCTACAATGAGCAGTTCTTC; cdr3_aa: CASSKDFRSYNEQFF
clone_size: NA; d_call: NA; j_call: TRBJ2-3; v_call: TRBV20-1; cdr3_nt: TGCAGTGCTAGAGATAGAAGAGGAGGAGATACGCAGTATTTT; cdr3_aa: CSARDRRGGDTQYF
clone_size: many; d_call: NA; j_call: TRBJ2-5; v_call: TRBV29-1; cdr3_nt: TGCAGCGCGACTAAGGGGCGGCAGACCCAGTACTTC; cdr3_aa: CSATKGRQTQYF
clone_size: NA; d_call: NA; j_call: TRBJ2-5; v_call: TRBV29-1; cdr3_nt: TGCAGCGTTGAATTTGGATCTGAGACCCAGTACTTC; cdr3_aa: CSVEFGSETQYF
clone_size: few; d_call: NA; j_call: TRBJ2-3; v_call: TRBV20-1; cdr3_nt: TGCAGTGCTAGGGAACCTTATATCACAGATACGCAGTATTTT; cdr3_aa: CSAREPYITDTQYF
clone_size: NA; d_call: TRBD1; j_call: TRBJ2-1; v_call: TRBV4-2; cdr3_nt: TGTGCCAGCAGCCAACGGGGGACAGGGGCCTACAATGAGAAGTTCTTC; cdr3_aa: CASSQRGTGAYNEKFF
clone_size: NA; d_call: NA; j_call: TRBJ2-3; v_call: TRBV5-4; cdr3_nt: TGTGCCAGCAGCTTAGAACCGAGGCATCCGGGTGCGCAGTATTTT; cdr3_aa: CASSLEPRHPGAQYF
clone_size: few; d_call: TRBD1; j_call: TRBJ2-6; v_call: TRBV4-1; cdr3_nt: TGCGCCAGCAGCCAACGCCTGGACAGGGAGGCTTGGGGGGCCAACGTCCTGACTTTC; cdr3_aa: CASSQRLDREAWGANVLTF
clone_size: NA; d_call: NA; j_call: TRBJ2-3; v_call: TRBV2; cdr3_nt: TGTGCCAGCAAACTCGGTCGGGGGAAAGATACGCAGTATTTT; cdr3_aa: CASKLGRGKDTQYF
clone_size: few; d_call: TRBD2; j_call: TRBJ2-7; v_call: TRBV2; cdr3_nt: TGTGCCAGCAGTGCGGCACTAGCGGGAGCATACGAGCAGTACTTC; cdr3_aa: CASSAALAGAYEQYF
clone_size: NA; d_call: NA; j_call: TRBJ1-5; v_call: TRBV20-1; cdr3_nt: TGCAGTGCCGCGGGGAGCAATCAGCCCCAGCATTTT; cdr3_aa: CSAAGSNQPQHF
clone_size: NA; d_call: NA; j_call: TRBJ2-5; v_call: TRBV5-4; cdr3_nt: TGTGCCAGCAGCCCGAGGGGGATCCAAGAGACCCAGTACTTC; cdr3_aa: CASSPRGIQETQYF
clone_size: few; d_call: NA; j_call: TRBJ2-5; v_call: TRBV7-2; cdr3_nt: TGTGCCAGCAGCTTAGTGAGGGGATTCCAAGAGACCCAGTACTTC; cdr3_aa: CASSLVRGFQETQYF
clone_size: NA; d_call: TRBD2; j_call: TRBJ2-5; v_call: TRBV20-1; cdr3_nt: TGCAGTGCACCACTAGCGGGGGGGCGGGGGACCCAGTACTTC; cdr3_aa: CSAPLAGGRGTQYF
clone_size: few; d_call: NA; j_call: TRBJ1-2; v_call: TRBV20-1; cdr3_nt: TGCAGTGCTAGCCACAGGGATGGCTACACCTTC; cdr3_aa: CSASHRDGYTF
clone_size: NA; d_call: NA; j_call: TRBJ2-1; v_call: TRBV6-5; cdr3_nt: TGTGCCAGCAGTTCCACCGCTTCCCAGAGGTACAATGAGCAGTTCTTC; cdr3_aa: CASSSTASQRYNEQFF
clone_size: few; d_call: NA; j_call: TRBJ2-5; v_call: TRBV29-1; cdr3_nt: TGCAGCGTTGAAAGCGGGACAGAAGAGACCCAGTACTTC; cdr3_aa: CSVESGTEETQYF
clone_size: few; d_call: NA; j_call: TRBJ1-3; v_call: TRBV12-3/TRBV12-4; cdr3_nt: TGTGCCAGCAGCGACAGGCAACGAGGAAACACCATATATTTT; cdr3_aa: CASSDRQRGNTIYF
clone_size: few; d_call: NA; j_call: TRBJ1-5; v_call: TRBV4-1; cdr3_nt: TGCGCCAGCAGCCAAGCCCCCGGAGTGCAGCCCCAGCATTTT; cdr3_aa: CASSQAPGVQPQHF
clone_size: few; d_call: TRBD2; j_call: TRBJ2-5; v_call: TRBV29-1; cdr3_nt: TGCAGCGTTGAAGGGACTAGCGGGGGCCAAGAGACCCAGTACTTC; cdr3_aa: CSVEGTSGGQETQYF
clone_size: NA; d_call: NA; j_call: TRBJ1-2; v_call: TRBV6-1; cdr3_nt: TGTGCCAGCAATACCGGGAGGATTGTCGCCTATGGCTACACCTTC; cdr3_aa: CASNTGRIVAYGYTF
clone_size: NA; d_call: TRBD1; j_call: TRBJ2-1; v_call: TRBV24-1; cdr3_nt: TGTGCCACCAGTGATAGTGTTGGGGACAGGGCCCTCGGGGGTGAGCAGTTCTTC; cdr3_aa: CATSDSVGDRALGGEQFF
clone_size: once; d_call: NA; j_call: TRBJ2-2; v_call: TRBV12-3/TRBV12-4; cdr3_nt: TGTGCCAGCAGTCCACGGGGGTGGGAGCTGTTTTTT; cdr3_aa: CASSPRGWELFF
clone_size: many; d_call: TRBD1; j_call: TRBJ1-4; v_call: TRBV7-8; cdr3_nt: TGTGCCAGCAGCTTGACAGGGAATTCCGAAAAACTGTTTTTT; cdr3_aa: CASSLTGNSEKLFF
clone_size: many; d_call: TRBD1; j_call: TRBJ2-1; v_call: TRBV7-6; cdr3_nt: TGTGCCAGCAGCTCTGGGACAGGGAATGAGCAGTTCTTC; cdr3_aa: CASSSGTGNEQFF
clone_size: few; d_call: NA; j_call: TRBJ2-7; v_call: TRBV5-6; cdr3_nt: TGTGCCAGCAGCGTGACATGGGTGAGGGGGTCCTCCTACGAGCAGTACTTC; cdr3_aa: CASSVTWVRGSSYEQYF
clone_size: NA; d_call: NA; j_call: TRBJ1-1; v_call: TRBV4-2; cdr3_nt: TGTGCCAGCAGCCAAGGTAGGGAGAACACTGAAGCTTTCTTT; cdr3_aa: CASSQGRENTEAFF
clone_size: few; d_call: NA; j_call: TRBJ1-4; v_call: TRBV5-1; cdr3_nt: TGCGCCAGCAGCTTGGCCGAAACAGGCTTTAATGAAAAACTGTTTTTT; cdr3_aa: CASSLAETGFNEKLFF
clone_size: NA; d_call: NA; j_call: TRBJ1-2; v_call: TRBV6-2/TRBV6-3; cdr3_nt: TGTGCCACCGACCGCCTGGGGGCAGATGGCTACACCTTC; cdr3_aa: CATDRLGADGYTF
clone_size: many; d_call: NA; j_call: TRBJ2-1; v_call: TRBV7-2; cdr3_nt: TGTGCCAGCAGTTCCCGGCCAAGCTCCTACAATGAGCAGTTCTTC; cdr3_aa: CASSSRPSSYNEQFF
clone_size: many; d_call: TRBD2; j_call: TRBJ2-3; v_call: TRBV20-1; cdr3_nt: TGCAGTGCCCACGGGACTAGCGGCACAGATACGCAGTATTTT; cdr3_aa: CSAHGTSGTDTQYF
clone_size: few; d_call: TRBD2; j_call: TRBJ2-1; v_call: TRBV12-3/TRBV12-4; cdr3_nt: TGTGCCAGCAGGCCCCGACTAGCGGGGGGTTTCGATGAGCAGTTCTTC; cdr3_aa: CASRPRLAGGFDEQFF
clone_size: NA; d_call: TRBD1; j_call: TRBJ2-5; v_call: TRBV27; cdr3_nt: TGTGCCAGCAGTCCACGACCGGGACAGGGTCAAGAGACCCAGTACTTC; cdr3_aa: CASSPRPGQGQETQYF
clone_size: NA; d_call: TRBD1; j_call: TRBJ1-6; v_call: TRBV24-1; cdr3_nt: TGTGCCACCAGTGATTTGGGGACAGGGGGCTCACCCCTCCACTTT; cdr3_aa: CATSDLGTGGSPLHF
clone_size: NA; d_call: NA; j_call: TRBJ2-5; v_call: TRBV29-1; cdr3_nt: TGCAGCGCCCCCGTCCAGGGTCGAGAGACCCAGTACTTC; cdr3_aa: CSAPVQGRETQYF
clone_size: NA; d_call: NA; j_call: TRBJ2-1; v_call: TRBV5-5; cdr3_nt: TGTGCCAGCAGCCCGACCGACGGGCAGCTTAATGAGCAGTTCTTC; cdr3_aa: CASSPTDGQLNEQFF
clone_size: NA; d_call: NA; j_call: TRBJ2-5; v_call: TRBV2; cdr3_nt: TGTGCCAGCAGTGAATCTTGGGAGACCCAGTACTTC; cdr3_aa: CASSESWETQYF
clone_size: NA; d_call: NA; j_call: TRBJ2-3; v_call: TRBV5-1; cdr3_nt: TGCGCCAGCAGCTTGGGTGGGCAGACAGATACGCAGTATTTT; cdr3_aa: CASSLGGQTDTQYF
clone_size: NA; d_call: NA; j_call: TRBJ1-1; v_call: TRBV12-3/TRBV12-4; cdr3_nt: TGTGCCAGCAGTTTCCAGGTCGAGGGAACTGAAGCTTTCTTT; cdr3_aa: CASSFQVEGTEAFF
clone_size: few; d_call: NA; j_call: TRBJ2-1; v_call: TRBV5-1; cdr3_nt: TGCGCCAGCAGCATTGGGGCCGGGGGACCTTCAAGCGGTGAGCAGTTCTTC; cdr3_aa: CASSIGAGGPSSGEQFF
clone_size: few; d_call: NA; j_call: TRBJ1-4; v_call: TRBV28; cdr3_nt: TGTGCCAGCAGTTTACTGGGGGGGCGAGGAAAACTGTTTTTT; cdr3_aa: CASSLLGGRGKLFF
clone_size: few; d_call: NA; j_call: TRBJ2-1; v_call: TRBV29-1; cdr3_nt: TGCAGCGTGACAGAGTACAATGAGCAGTTCTTC; cdr3_aa: CSVTEYNEQFF